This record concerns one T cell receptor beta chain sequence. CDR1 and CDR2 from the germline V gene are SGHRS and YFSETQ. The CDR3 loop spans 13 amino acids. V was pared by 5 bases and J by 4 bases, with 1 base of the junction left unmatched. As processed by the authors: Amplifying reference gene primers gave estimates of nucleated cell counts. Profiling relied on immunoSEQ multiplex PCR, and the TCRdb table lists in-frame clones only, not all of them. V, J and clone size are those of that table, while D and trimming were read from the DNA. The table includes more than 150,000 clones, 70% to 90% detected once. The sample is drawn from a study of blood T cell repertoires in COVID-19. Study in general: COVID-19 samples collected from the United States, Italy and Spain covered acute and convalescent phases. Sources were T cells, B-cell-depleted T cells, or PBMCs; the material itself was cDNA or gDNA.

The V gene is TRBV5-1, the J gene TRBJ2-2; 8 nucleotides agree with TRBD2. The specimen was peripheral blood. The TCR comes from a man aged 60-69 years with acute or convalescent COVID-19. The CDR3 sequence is CASRRGVTGELFF. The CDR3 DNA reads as TGCGCCAGCAGGCGGGGGGTCACCGGGGAGCTGTTTTTT.